Given below is one TCR beta chain in context. What it recognizes is unknown. The record originates from a study of human T cells and chemical hapten exposure. Study findings and constraints: No change in TCRs above 1 in 1000 frequency was produced by DPC sensitization.

This sample's time point: healthy volunteer bleed at 2 weeks. Whole blood that had not been fractionated was the source of extracted total RNA. TCRdb re-called the RACE reads through MiXCR, storing one row per CDR3 protein. The sample consists of 100,000 to 150,000 distinct CDR3 sequences, roughly 9% of them appearing once. J gave up 2 bases and V 0 bases, and 6 bases lay outside the gene matches. The germline V gene encodes CDR1 MNHEY and CDR2 SVGEGT. The CDR3 is 18 residues long. The sequenced material came from whole blood. The receptor's source is a male donor in good health. Some clones in this sample may be carry-over from other donors' samples. V and J are TRBV6-2 or TRBV6-3 and TRBJ2-3; 12 nucleotides line up with TRBD2. The CDR3 sequence is CASSYSSRTSGNTDTQYF. The CDR3 nucleotides read TGTGCCAGCAGTTACTCGTCTCGGACTAGCGGGAACACAGATACGCAGTATTTT.